This T cell receptor beta chain was captured by sequencing in a study of T cells in Graves' hyperthyroidism and ophthalmopathy. Trimming left V 6 bases short and J 4 bases short, with 12 bases between. This CDR3 is built from 14 residues. Looked up from germline, CDR1 is SGHDN and CDR2 is FVKESK. RNA transcripts were the template for amplifying TCR beta CDR3 regions. The HTBI primer set was used in a first-round RT-PCR of the TCR CDR3. TCRdb itself ran the multiplex PCR reads through MiXCR, one entry per CDR3 protein. The table shows fewer than 300,000 distinct CDR3 sequences, with 12% to 15% occurring only once.

This chain links TRBV14 with TRBJ2-2; a weak D match, TRBD2 (5 bases). The sample comprised blood. The source of this sequence is a woman between 45 and 60 years old with Graves' hyperthyroidism that later progressed to Graves' ophthalmopathy. CDR3 DNA sequence: TGTGCCAGCAGGACGGACTTATTCACCGGGGAGCTGTTTTTT. Translation: CASRTDLFTGELFF.